These 10 T cell receptor beta chains were sequenced from one sample in a study of technical replicates of blood from a few donors. TCRdb's copy holds only in-frame clones and misses some; the assay was immunoSEQ multiplex PCR. The sample lists 68,000 or so clones; almost 95% were seen once. Specimen: T cells isolated from PBMCs. These TCRs come from a human donor in good health.

This clone was recorded once. V usage is TRBV7-2 and J usage is TRBJ2-7; 15 positions agree with TRBD2. Trimming took 5 bases from V and 2 from J; bases not matched to a gene: 4. Germline V gene sequence: CDR1 SGHTA, CDR2 FQGNSA. The CDR3 is 16 amino acids. The CDR3 DNA follows: TGTGCCAGCAGCCGACGGACTAGCGGGGGGGCCTACGAGCAGTACTTC. This gives the protein CASSRRTSGGAYEQYF.

The chain couples TRBV5-1 to TRBJ1-1; D is unresolved. The CDR3 sequence is 13 residues long. Trimming removed 6 bases from V and 3 bases from J, with 12 bases in between. The germline V gene has CDR1 SGHRS and CDR2 YFSETQ. CDR3 residues: CASTLKTDTEAFF. CDR3 in DNA: TGCGCCAGCACTCTCAAGACTGACACTGAAGCTTTCTTT.

The V and J genes are TRBV5-6 and TRBJ2-7; 10 positions agree with TRBD2. Germline CDR1 and CDR2: SGHDT and YYEEEE. The CDR3 covers 15 residues. Trimming removed 4 bases from V and 4 bases from J; junction bases left unmatched: 8. The CDR3 sequence: CASSPSLAGHYEQYF. The CDR3 nucleotides are TGTGCCAGCAGCCCCTCACTAGCGGGGCATTACGAGCAGTACTTC.

DNA for the CDR3: TGTGCCAGCAGCTTGGTTTTACTAGCGAGAGACAATGAGCAGTTCTTC. This encodes CASSLVLLARDNEQFF. The chain links TRBV5-5 to TRBJ2-1, with 7 bases matching TRBD2. Trimming at V came to 0 bases and at J to 5 bases, leaving 8 bases not matched to a gene. Germline V gives CDR1 SGHKS, CDR2 YYEKEE (reference sequence). The CDR3 loop spans 16 amino acids.

The V call is TRBV28, the J call TRBJ1-5; perhaps TRBD1 as D (6 bases). The CDR3 covers 15 residues. Trimming pared 2 bases from V and 6 bases from J, leaving 14 bases between. Germline CDR1 MDHEN, CDR2 SYDVKM. The DNA for the CDR3 is TGTGCCAGCAGTTTAACCGGGGGGGCGAGTCAGCCCCAGCATTTT. Translating gives CASSLTGGASQPQHF.

The genes are TRBV30 and TRBJ1-2; maybe TRBD1 (5 bases). This CDR3 is 15 amino acids long. The germline gives CDR1 GTSNPN, CDR2 SVGIG (reference sequence). V lost 0 bases, J lost 5 bases, and 16 bases lay in between. The CDR3 here is CAWSVQIGEGYGYTF. For the CDR3, the DNA is TGTGCCTGGAGTGTACAAATAGGGGAAGGATATGGCTACACCTTC.

The V gene is TRBV5-1, the J gene TRBJ1-1; TRBD1 agrees at 8 bases. V lost 1 base, J lost 6 bases, and 5 bases stayed unmatched. CDR1 and CDR2 (germline): SGHRS, YFSETQ. The CDR3 length is 14 residues. The DNA for the CDR3 is TGCGCCAGCAGCTTGCTACAGGGGGTCTCTGAAGCTTTCTTT. Translation: CASSLLQGVSEAFF. Full variable domain (rest looked up from reference TRBV5-1 and TRBJ1-1): KAGVTQTPRYLIKTRGQQVTLSCSPISGHRSVSWYQQTPGQGLQFLFEYFSETQRNKGNFPGRFSGRQFSNSRSEMNVSTLELGDSALYLCASSLLQGVSEAFFGQGTRLTVV.

The V gene is TRBV9, the J gene TRBJ1-2, with TRBD1 matching over 8 bases. Germline CDR1 SGDLS, CDR2 YYNGEE. CDR3 length: 16 residues. The trim removed 0 bases at V and 8 bases at J, leaving 12 bases unmatched. The CDR3 sequence: CASSVAGGQGWSGYTF. The CDR3 DNA follows: TGTGCCAGCAGCGTAGCTGGAGGACAGGGTTGGAGCGGCTACACCTTC.

This chain connects TRBV9 to TRBJ2-6; the match to TRBD2 covers 14 bases. Germline V lookup: CDR1 SGDLS, CDR2 YYNGEE. The ends lost 3 bases at V and 2 bases at J; junction bases unmatched: 13. This CDR3 contains 21 residues. CDR3 nucleotide sequence: TGTGCCAGCAGCGACACCCCGGGACTAGCGGGAGTAATACCTGGGGCCAACGTCCTGACTTTC. Protein sequence: CASSDTPGLAGVIPGANVLTF.

The rearrangement joins TRBV7-2 to TRBJ2-3, with 7 nucleotides matching TRBD2. The junction had 9 bases not matched to a gene; V was cut back by 4 bases and J by 5 bases. The germline CDR1 and CDR2 sequences are SGHTA and FQGNSA. The CDR3 length is 15 residues. The CDR3: CASSWTSGDKDTQYF. CDR3 DNA sequence: TGTGCCAGCAGCTGGACTAGTGGGGATAAAGATACGCAGTATTTT.